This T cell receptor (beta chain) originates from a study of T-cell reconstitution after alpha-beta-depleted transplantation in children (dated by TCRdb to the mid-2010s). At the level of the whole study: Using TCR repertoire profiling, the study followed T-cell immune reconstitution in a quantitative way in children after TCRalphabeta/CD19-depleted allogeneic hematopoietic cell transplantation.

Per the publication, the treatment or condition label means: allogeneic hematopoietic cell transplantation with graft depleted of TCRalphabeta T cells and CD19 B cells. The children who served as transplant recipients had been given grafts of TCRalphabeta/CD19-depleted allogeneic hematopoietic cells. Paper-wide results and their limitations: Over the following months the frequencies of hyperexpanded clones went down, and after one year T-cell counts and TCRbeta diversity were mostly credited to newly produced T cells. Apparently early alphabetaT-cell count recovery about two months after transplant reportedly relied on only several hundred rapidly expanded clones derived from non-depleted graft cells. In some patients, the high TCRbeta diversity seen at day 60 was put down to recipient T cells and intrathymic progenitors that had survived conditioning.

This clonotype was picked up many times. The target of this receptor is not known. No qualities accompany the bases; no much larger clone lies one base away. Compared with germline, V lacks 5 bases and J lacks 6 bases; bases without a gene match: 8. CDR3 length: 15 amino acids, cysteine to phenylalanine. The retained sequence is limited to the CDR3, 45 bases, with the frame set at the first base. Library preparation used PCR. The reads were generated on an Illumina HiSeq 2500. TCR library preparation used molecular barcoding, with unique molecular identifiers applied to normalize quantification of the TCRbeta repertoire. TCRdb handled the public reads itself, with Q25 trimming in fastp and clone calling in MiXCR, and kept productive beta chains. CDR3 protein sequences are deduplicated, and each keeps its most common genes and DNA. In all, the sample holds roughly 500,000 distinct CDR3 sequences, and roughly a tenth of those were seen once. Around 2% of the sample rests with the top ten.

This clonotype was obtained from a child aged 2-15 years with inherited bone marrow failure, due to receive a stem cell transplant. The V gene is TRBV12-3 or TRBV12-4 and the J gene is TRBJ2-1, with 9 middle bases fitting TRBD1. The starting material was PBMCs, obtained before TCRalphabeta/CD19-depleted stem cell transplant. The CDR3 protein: CASSPGDRAFNEQFF. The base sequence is TGTGCCAGCAGTCCAGGGGACAGGGCCTTCAATGAGCAGTTCTTC.